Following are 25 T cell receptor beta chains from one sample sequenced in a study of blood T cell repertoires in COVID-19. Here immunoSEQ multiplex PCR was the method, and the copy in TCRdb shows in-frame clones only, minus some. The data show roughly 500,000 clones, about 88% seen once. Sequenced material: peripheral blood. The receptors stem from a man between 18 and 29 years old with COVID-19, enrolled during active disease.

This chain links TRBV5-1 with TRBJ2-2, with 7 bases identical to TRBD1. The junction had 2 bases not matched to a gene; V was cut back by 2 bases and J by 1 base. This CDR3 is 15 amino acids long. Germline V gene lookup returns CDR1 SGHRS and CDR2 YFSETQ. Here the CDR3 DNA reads TGCGCCAGCAGCTTAGGGGACAGGAACACCGGGGAGCTGTTTTTT. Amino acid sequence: CASSLGDRNTGELFF.

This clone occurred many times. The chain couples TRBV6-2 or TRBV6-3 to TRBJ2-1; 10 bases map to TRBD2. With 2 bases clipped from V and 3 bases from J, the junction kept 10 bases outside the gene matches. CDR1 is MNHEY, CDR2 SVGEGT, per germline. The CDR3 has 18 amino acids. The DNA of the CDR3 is TGTGCCAGCAGTTACGGACAGTCTCAGCGGGGGGGCTACAATGAGCAGTTCTTC. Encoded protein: CASSYGQSQRGGYNEQFF.

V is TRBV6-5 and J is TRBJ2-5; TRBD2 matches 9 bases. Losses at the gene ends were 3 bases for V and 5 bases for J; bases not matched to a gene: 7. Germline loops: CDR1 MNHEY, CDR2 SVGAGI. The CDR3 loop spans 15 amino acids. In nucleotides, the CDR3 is TGTGCCAGCAGTTATGCGGGGGGGCCCAGGGAGACCCAGTACTTC. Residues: CASSYAGGPRETQYF.

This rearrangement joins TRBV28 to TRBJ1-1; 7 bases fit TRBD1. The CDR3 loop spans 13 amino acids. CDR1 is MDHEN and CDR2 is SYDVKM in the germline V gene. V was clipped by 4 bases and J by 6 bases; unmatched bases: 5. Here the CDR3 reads CASSSRTGPEAFF. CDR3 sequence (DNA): TGTGCCAGCAGTTCCCGGACAGGTCCTGAAGCTTTCTTT.

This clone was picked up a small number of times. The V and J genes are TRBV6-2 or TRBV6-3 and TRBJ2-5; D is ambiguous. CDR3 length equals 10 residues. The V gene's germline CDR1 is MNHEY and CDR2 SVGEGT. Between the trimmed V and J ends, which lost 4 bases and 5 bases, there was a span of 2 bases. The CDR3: CASSSETQYF. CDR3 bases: TGTGCCAGCAGTTCGGAGACCCAGTACTTC.

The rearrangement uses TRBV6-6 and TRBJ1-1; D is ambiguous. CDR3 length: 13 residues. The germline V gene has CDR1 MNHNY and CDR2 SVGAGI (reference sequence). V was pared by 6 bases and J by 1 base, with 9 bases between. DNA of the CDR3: TGTGCCAGCAGCGAGCCGAGGAACACTGAAGCTTTCTTT. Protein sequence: CASSEPRNTEAFF.

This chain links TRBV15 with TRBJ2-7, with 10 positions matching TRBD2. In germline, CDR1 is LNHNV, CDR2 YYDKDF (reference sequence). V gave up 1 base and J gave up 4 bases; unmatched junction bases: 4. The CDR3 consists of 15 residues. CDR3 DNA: TGTGCCACCAGCAGAGCTCCTAGCGGGAGTTACGAGCAGTACTTC. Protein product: CATSRAPSGSYEQYF.

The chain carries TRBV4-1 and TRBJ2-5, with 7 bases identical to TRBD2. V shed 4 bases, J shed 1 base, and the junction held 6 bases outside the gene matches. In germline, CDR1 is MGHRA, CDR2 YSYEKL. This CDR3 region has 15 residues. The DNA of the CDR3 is TGCGCCAGCAGCCCAATCCTAGCGGCCCAAGAGACCCAGTACTTC. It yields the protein CASSPILAAQETQYF.

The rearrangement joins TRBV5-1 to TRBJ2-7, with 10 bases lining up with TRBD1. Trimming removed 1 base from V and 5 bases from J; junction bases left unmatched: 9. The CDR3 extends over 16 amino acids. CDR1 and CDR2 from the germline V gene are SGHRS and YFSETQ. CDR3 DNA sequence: TGCGCCAGCAGCTTGATGGCGGGACAGGGGTGGGACGAGCAGTACTTC. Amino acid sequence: CASSLMAGQGWDEQYF.

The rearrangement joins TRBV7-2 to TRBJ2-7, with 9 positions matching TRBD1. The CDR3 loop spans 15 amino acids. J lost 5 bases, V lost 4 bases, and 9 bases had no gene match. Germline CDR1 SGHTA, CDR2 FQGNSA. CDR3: CASSSTGGAFHEQYF. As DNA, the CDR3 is TGTGCCAGCAGCTCAACAGGGGGCGCTTTCCACGAGCAGTACTTC.

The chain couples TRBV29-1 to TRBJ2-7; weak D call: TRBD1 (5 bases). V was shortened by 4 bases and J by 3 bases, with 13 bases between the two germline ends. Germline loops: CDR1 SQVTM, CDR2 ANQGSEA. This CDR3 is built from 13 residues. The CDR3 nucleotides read TGCAGCGTTGGTTTAGGACAACTCTACGAGCAGTACTTC. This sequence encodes CSVGLGQLYEQYF.

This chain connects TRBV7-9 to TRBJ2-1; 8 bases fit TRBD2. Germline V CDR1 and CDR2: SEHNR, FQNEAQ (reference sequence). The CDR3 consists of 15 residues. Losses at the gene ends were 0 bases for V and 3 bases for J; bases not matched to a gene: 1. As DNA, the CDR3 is TGTGCCAGCAGCTTAGCTAGCGGGATCTACAATGAGCAGTTCTTC. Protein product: CASSLASGIYNEQFF.

This CDR3 is CASSLGQEVETQYF. CDR3 bases: TGCGCCAGCAGCTTGGGGCAGGAGGTGGAGACCCAGTACTTC. The rearrangement joins TRBV5-1 to TRBJ2-5; tentatively, D is TRBD2 (5 bases). Per germline, CDR1 SGHRS and CDR2 YFSETQ. Between the trimmed V and J ends, which lost 0 bases and 5 bases, there was a span of 11 bases. The CDR3 runs 14 residues.

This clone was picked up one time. The CDR3 sequence is CASSPSRLTYNEQFF. The DNA for the CDR3 is TGTGCCAGCAGCCCCTCCCGACTTACCTACAATGAGCAGTTCTTC. The V gene is TRBV7-8, the J gene TRBJ2-1, with D uncertain. Germline CDR1 reads SGHVS; CDR2 reads FQNEAQ. The CDR3 extends over 15 amino acids. Deletions cut 5 bases from V and 2 bases from J, with 13 bases between.

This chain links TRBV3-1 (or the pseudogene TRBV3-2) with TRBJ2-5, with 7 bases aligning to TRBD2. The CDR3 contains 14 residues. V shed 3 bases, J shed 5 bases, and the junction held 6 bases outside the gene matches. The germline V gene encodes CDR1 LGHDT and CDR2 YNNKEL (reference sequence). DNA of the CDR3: TGTGCCAGCAGCCAGTCGCTAGCGGTGGAGACCCAGTACTTC. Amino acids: CASSQSLAVETQYF.

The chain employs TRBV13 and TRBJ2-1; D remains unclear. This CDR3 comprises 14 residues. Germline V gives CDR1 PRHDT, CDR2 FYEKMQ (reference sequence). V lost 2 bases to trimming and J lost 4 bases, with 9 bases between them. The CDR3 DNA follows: TGTGCCAGCAGCTTACAGGATGGTTACAATGAGCAGTTCTTC. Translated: CASSLQDGYNEQFF. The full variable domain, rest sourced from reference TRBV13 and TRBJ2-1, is AAGVIQSPRHLIKEKRETATLKCYPIPRHDTVYWYQQGPGQDPQFLISFYEKMQSDKGSIPDRFSAQQFSDYHSELNMSSLELGDSALYFCASSLQDGYNEQFFGPGTRLTVL.

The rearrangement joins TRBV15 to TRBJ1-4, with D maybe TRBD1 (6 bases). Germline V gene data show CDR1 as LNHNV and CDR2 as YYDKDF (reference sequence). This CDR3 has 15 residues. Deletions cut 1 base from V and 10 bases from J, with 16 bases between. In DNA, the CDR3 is TGTGCCACCAGCAGAGGCGGGGGCGCAGCTGGAAAACTGTTTTTT. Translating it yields CATSRGGGAAGKLFF.

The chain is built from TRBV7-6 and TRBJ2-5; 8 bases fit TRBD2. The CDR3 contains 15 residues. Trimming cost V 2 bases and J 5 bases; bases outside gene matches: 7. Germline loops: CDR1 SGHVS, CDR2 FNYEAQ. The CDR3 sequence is CASSLRFSGAETQYF. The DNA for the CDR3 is TGTGCCAGCAGCTTACGGTTTAGCGGGGCCGAGACCCAGTACTTC. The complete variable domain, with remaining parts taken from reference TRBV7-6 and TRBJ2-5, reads GAGVSQSPRYKVTKRGQDVALRCDPISGHVSLYWYRQALGQGPEFLTYFNYEAQQDKSGLPNDRFSAERPEGSISTLTIQRTEQRDSAMYRCASSLRFSGAETQYFGPGTRLLVL.

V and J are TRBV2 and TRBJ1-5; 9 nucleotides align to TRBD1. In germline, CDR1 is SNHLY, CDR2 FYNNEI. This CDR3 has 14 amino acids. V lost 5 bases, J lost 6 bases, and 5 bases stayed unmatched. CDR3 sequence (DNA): TGTGCCAGCAGTAAACAGGGACAGGGTCAGCCCCAGCATTTT. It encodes CASSKQGQGQPQHF. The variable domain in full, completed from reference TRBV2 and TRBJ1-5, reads EPEVTQTPSHQVTQMGQEVILRCVPISNHLYFYWYRQILGQKVEFLVSFYNNEISEKSEIFDDQFSVERPDGSNFTLKIRSTKLEDSAMYFCASSKQGQGQPQHFGDGTRLSIL.

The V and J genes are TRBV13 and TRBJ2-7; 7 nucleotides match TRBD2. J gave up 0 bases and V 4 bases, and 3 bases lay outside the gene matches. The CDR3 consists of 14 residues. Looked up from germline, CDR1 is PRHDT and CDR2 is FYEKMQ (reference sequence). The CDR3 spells CASSSGLRSYEQYF. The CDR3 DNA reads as TGTGCCAGCAGCTCGGGACTACGCTCCTACGAGCAGTACTTC.

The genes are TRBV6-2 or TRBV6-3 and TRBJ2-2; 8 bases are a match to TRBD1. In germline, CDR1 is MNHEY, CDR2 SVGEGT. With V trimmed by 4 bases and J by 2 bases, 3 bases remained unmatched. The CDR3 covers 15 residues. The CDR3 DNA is TGTGCCAGCAGTTCGACAGGGGCTAACACCGGGGAGCTGTTTTTT. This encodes CASSSTGANTGELFF.

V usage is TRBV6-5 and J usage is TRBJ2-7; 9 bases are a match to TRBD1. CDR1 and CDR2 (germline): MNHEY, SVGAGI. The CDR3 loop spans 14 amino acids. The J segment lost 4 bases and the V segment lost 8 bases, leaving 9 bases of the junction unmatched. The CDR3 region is CASGPGQGPYEQYF. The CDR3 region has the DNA TGTGCCAGCGGACCGGGACAGGGACCTTACGAGCAGTACTTC.

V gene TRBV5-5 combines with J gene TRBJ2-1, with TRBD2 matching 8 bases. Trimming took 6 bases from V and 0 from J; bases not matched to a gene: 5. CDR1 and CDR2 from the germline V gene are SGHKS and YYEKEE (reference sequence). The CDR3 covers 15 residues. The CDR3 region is CASTLTSGSYNEQFF. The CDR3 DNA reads TGTGCCAGCACCCTCACTAGCGGCTCCTACAATGAGCAGTTCTTC.

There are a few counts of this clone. DNA for the CDR3: TGTGCCAGCAGCGTAGTGGGGACTCCGAGCTCCTACAATGAGCAGTTCTTC. Residues: CASSVVGTPSSYNEQFF. The rearrangement uses TRBV9 and TRBJ2-1; D may be TRBD2 (6 bases). Germline CDR1 reads SGDLS; CDR2 reads YYNGEE. V was cut by 0 bases and J by 0 bases, with 13 bases left in between. This CDR3 has 17 residues.

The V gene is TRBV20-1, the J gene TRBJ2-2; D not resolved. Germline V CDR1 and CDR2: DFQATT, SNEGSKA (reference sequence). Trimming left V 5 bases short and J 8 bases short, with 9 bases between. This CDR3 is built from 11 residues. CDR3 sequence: CSAYDEGELFF. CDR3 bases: TGCAGTGCTTATGATGAGGGGGAGCTGTTTTTT.